The present T cell receptor (beta chain) was sequenced within a study of tumor-infiltrating lymphocytes in primary liver carcinoma. Study context: Recorded tumor stage was T1-T3 N0M0, with diameters of roughly 4.2 to 10 cm. Sample counts of productive TCRbeta reads spanned roughly 3.65 to 8 million; these counts were similar across tissue types. General study findings and limits: Paired tumor-adjacent and tumor-blood samples overlapped less than tumor region pairs did.

Points on this clonotype: The antigen is not known. Germline is not matched at one junction end, which may reflect a read error.

Unsorted bulk tissue (roughly 20-31 mg) underwent RNA and DNA co-extraction. HBV chronically infected the treatment-naive patients. A primer matching the constant region was used to make TCR beta cDNA from approximately 500 ng of total RNA. Libraries for TCR beta were built through three nested multiplex PCR rounds, which together made up a slightly modified ARM-PCR procedure. Primers for the first two PCR rounds were TRBV1-TRBV30 forward primers and a C-beta reverse primer (around 10 cycles per round). One entry per CDR3 protein results from TCRdb running MiXCR on the multiplex PCR reads. The table records almost 45,000 distinct CDR3 sequences, roughly 77% of them present only once. The V gene's germline CDR1 is SEHNR and CDR2 FQNEAQ (reference sequence). This CDR3 has 11 amino acids.

The TCR originated in a woman between 25 and 40 years old with primary liver carcinoma and hepatitis B virus infection. Sequencing was carried out using tumor-adjacent normal liver tissue. This chain connects TRBV7-9 to TRBJ2-7; D is unresolved. The CDR3 reads CASSRSYERYF. CDR3 sequence (DNA): TGTGCCAGCAGCCGGTCCTACGAGCGGTACTTC.